The 31 T cell receptor beta chains below were found in one sample sequenced in a study of blood T cells in healthy people across ages. The authors ran a second PCR of about 6 to 11 cycles using a sample-barcoded 5' primer and a J-beta primer mix. TCRdb analysed the 5' RACE reads with MiXCR anew, one entry per CDR3 protein. The sample shows hundreds of thousands of distinct CDR3 sequences, 49% of them seen only once. Sequencing was carried out using blood. All receptors derive from a woman aged 55 to 70 in good health.

This clonotype has just a few counts. V is TRBV3-1 and J is TRBJ1-2; 11 bases fit TRBD1. CDR1 and CDR2 from the germline V gene are LGHDT and YNNKEL (reference sequence). The V gene end was trimmed by 1 base and the J gene end by 3 bases; junction bases not matched to a gene: 7. The CDR3 totals 17 residues. The CDR3 here is CASSQAGWGQGDYGYTF. DNA of the CDR3: TGTGCCAGCAGCCAAGCGGGCTGGGGACAGGGGGACTATGGCTACACCTTC.

This rearrangement joins TRBV29-1 to TRBJ1-1; D is possibly TRBD1 (6 bases). Trimming took 7 bases from V and 5 from J, leaving 20 bases between them. From germline, CDR1 is SQVTM and CDR2 ANQGSEA. This CDR3 comprises 14 residues. The CDR3 region is CSEMGGQAGTEAFF. CDR3 nucleotide sequence: TGCAGCGAAATGGGGGGGCAGGCTGGGACTGAAGCTTTCTTT. Full variable domain (missing parts from reference TRBV29-1 and TRBJ1-1): SAVISQKPSRDICQRGTSLTIQCQVDSQVTMMFWYRQQPGQSLTLIATANQGSEATYESGFVIDKFPISRPNLTFSTLTVSNMSPEDSSIYLCSEMGGQAGTEAFFGQGTRLTVV.

Only a few counts were recorded for this clonotype. The chain joins TRBV7-2 to TRBJ2-3; D is ambiguous. V lost 4 bases and J lost 0, with 20 bases in between. Per the germline V gene, CDR1 is SGHTA and CDR2 is FQGNSA. The CDR3 contains 18 residues. This chain's CDR3 is CASSSILGSRPSTDTQYF. CDR3 sequence (DNA): TGTGCCAGCAGCTCTATATTGGGTTCACGGCCCAGCACAGATACGCAGTATTTT.

This chain joins TRBV7-8 and TRBJ2-1; maybe TRBD2 (6 bases). CDR1 is SGHVS, CDR2 FQNEAQ, per germline. The V and J ends lost 5 bases and 2 bases respectively, with 13 bases between them. This CDR3 is built from 15 residues. The CDR3 nucleotides are TGTGCCAGCAGCCCCCGCGCTAGCGCCTACAATGAGCAGTTCTTC. Encoded protein: CASSPRASAYNEQFF. Full variable domain (missing parts from reference TRBV7-8 and TRBJ2-1): GAGVSQSPRYKVAKRGQDVALRCDPISGHVSLFWYQQALGQGPEFLTYFQNEAQLDKSGLPSDRFFAERPEGSVSTLKIQRTQQEDSAVYLCASSPRASAYNEQFFGPGTRLTVL.

V and J are TRBV9 and TRBJ2-5; possible D gene TRBD2, 6 bases. Germline V CDR1 and CDR2: SGDLS, YYNGEE. The V end lost 4 bases, the J end lost 4 bases, and 11 bases lay between the germline ends. This CDR3 comprises 13 residues. The CDR3 spells CASSTGATETQYF. In nucleotides, the CDR3 is TGTGCCAGCAGCACGGGAGCCACAGAGACCCAGTACTTC.

This clonotype has only one observation. The chain employs TRBV5-1 and TRBJ1-6, with 7 bases aligning to TRBD1. The trim removed 0 bases at V and 6 bases at J, leaving 6 bases unmatched. Germline CDR1 is SGHRS and CDR2 is YFSETQ. The CDR3 extends over 16 amino acids. Here the CDR3 DNA reads TGCGCCAGCAGCTTGGAACCGGGACAGAGTAATTCACCCCTCCACTTT. Protein sequence: CASSLEPGQSNSPLHF.

This clonotype appeared a few times. The gene calls are TRBV20-1 and TRBJ2-1; D gene uncertain. Trimming took off 0 bases at V and 3 bases at J, with 6 bases between the two ends. This CDR3 has 13 residues. CDR1 is DFQATT and CDR2 is SNEGSKA in the germline V gene (reference sequence). CDR3 loop: CSAREDNYNEQFF. The DNA of the CDR3 is TGCAGTGCTAGAGAGGATAACTACAATGAGCAGTTCTTC.

The gene calls are TRBV24-1 and TRBJ2-1, with D unresolved. Germline V gives CDR1 KGHDR, CDR2 SFDVKD. The CDR3 loop spans 16 amino acids. Deletions cut 4 bases from V and 6 bases from J, with 18 bases between. The chain's CDR3 is CATSDPVAPRANEQFF. CDR3 sequence (DNA): TGTGCCACCAGTGACCCCGTAGCCCCTCGGGCCAATGAGCAGTTCTTC.

The chain links TRBV6-2 or TRBV6-3 to TRBJ2-7; D is possibly TRBD2 (6 bases). CDR3 length: 14 residues. CDR1 is MNHEY, CDR2 SVGEGT, per germline. The V gene lost 5 bases and the J gene lost 7 bases, with 18 bases spanning the gap. The CDR3 sequence is CASSPGTPYNEQYF. The DNA for the CDR3 is TGTGCCAGCAGTCCCGGGACTCCCTACAATGAGCAGTACTTC.

V usage is TRBV30 and J usage is TRBJ2-7, with 9 positions matching TRBD1. The V gene's germline CDR1 is GTSNPN and CDR2 SVGIG (reference sequence). J lost 7 bases, V lost 8 bases, and 9 bases had no gene match. The CDR3 extends over 12 amino acids. This CDR3 reads CAREGQGHEQYF. CDR3 sequence (DNA): TGTGCCCGAGAGGGACAGGGCCATGAGCAGTACTTC.

In nucleotides, the CDR3 is TGTGTCAACAGTTTAGGTCCGAACACTGAAGCTTTCTTT. Amino acid sequence: CVNSLGPNTEAFF. The chain recombines TRBV12-3 or TRBV12-4 with TRBJ1-1; the D is unclear. This CDR3 contains 13 residues.

In this sample, this clonotype turned up a few times. The J gene is TRBJ1-2, the V gene TRBV6-2 or TRBV6-3, with 10 bases aligning to TRBD1. Per the germline V gene, CDR1 is MNHEY and CDR2 is SVGEGT. This CDR3 contains 15 residues. V lost 5 bases and J lost 5; bases outside the gene matches: 8. CDR3 in DNA: TGTGCCAGCAGTGGACTCGGGACAGGGGTTTATGGCTACACCTTC. This gives the protein CASSGLGTGVYGYTF.

This clonotype was observed a handful of times. The rearrangement joins TRBV12-3 or TRBV12-4 to TRBJ2-1; D unresolved. V was shortened by 11 bases and J by 4 bases, with 9 bases between the two germline ends. The length of the CDR3 is 11 residues. The CDR3 nucleotides are TGTGCCTTAAGAGAGTACAATGAGCAGTTCTTC. As protein: CALREYNEQFF.

This CDR3 is CASSRTSLAQETQYF. CDR3 nucleotides: TGCGCCAGCAGCCGGACTAGCTTGGCCCAAGAGACCCAGTACTTC. The V call is TRBV4-3, the J call TRBJ2-5; 8 bases line up with TRBD2. The CDR3 has 15 residues. CDR1 and CDR2 from the germline V gene are LGHNA and YSLEER. The V gene end was trimmed by 4 bases and the J gene end by 1 base; junction bases not matched to a gene: 5.

The chain carries TRBV20-1 and TRBJ2-5; 13 bases fit TRBD2. V trimming: 0 bases; J trimming: 3 bases; junction bases outside the gene matches: 16. Germline CDR1 and CDR2: DFQATT and SNEGSKA (reference sequence). The CDR3 spans 20 residues. CDR3 DNA: TGCAGTGCTAGAGATCCCAGAAGACCGACCGGGACTAGCGGGAAAGAGACCCAGTACTTC. Translating it yields CSARDPRRPTGTSGKETQYF.

In its sample, this clonotype was seen a few times. V is TRBV20-1 and J is TRBJ2-1; TRBD2 matches 15 bases. Germline V gene data show CDR1 as DFQATT and CDR2 as SNEGSKA (reference sequence). V gave up 3 bases and J gave up 9 bases; unmatched junction bases: 9. The CDR3 has 16 residues. This CDR3 is CSASGRTSGRGFEQFF. In DNA form, the CDR3 reads TGCAGTGCTAGCGGACGGACTAGCGGGAGGGGTTTTGAGCAGTTCTTC.

About this clonotype: At one end the junction does not follow the germline gene, possibly because of a read error. The J gene is TRBJ2-3, the V gene TRBV7-2; D ambiguous. The CDR3 extends over 15 amino acids. CDR1 is SGHTA and CDR2 is FQGNSA in the germline V gene. The CDR3 nucleotides are TGTGCCAGCAGCCCCACGAGGACGATCACAGATTCGCAGTATTTT. Translated, it gives CASSPTRTITDSQYF.

The chain has TRBV20-1 and TRBJ2-3; D might be TRBD2 (6 bases). The CDR3 contains 12 residues. V was trimmed by 7 bases and J by 3 bases, leaving 11 bases between them. CDR1 and CDR2 (germline): DFQATT, SNEGSKA (reference sequence). CDR3 sequence (DNA): TGCAGTGTTCCCGGGAGTACAGATACGCAGTATTTT. It specifies CSVPGSTDTQYF.

This clonotype was recorded once. The rearrangement links TRBV9 to TRBJ2-5; the match to TRBD2 covers 7 bases. Losses at the gene ends were 4 bases for V and 11 bases for J; bases not matched to a gene: 11. Per the germline V gene, CDR1 is SGDLS and CDR2 is YYNGEE. This CDR3 contains 13 residues. The CDR3 region is CASSKEGGDEQYF. DNA of the CDR3: TGTGCCAGCAGCAAAGAGGGAGGGGATGAGCAGTACTTC.

The rearrangement uses TRBV6-6 and TRBJ1-2; D unresolved. CDR1 is MNHNY, CDR2 SVGAGI, per germline (reference sequence). V gave up 2 bases and J gave up 3 bases, with 16 bases separating them. The CDR3 runs to 16 residues. CDR3 loop: CASSYRLTGLYYGYTF. The CDR3 DNA is TGTGCCAGCAGTTACCGGCTAACCGGGCTTTACTATGGCTACACCTTC.

This clonotype has only a few counts. CDR3 sequence reads: CASSGEGVDEQYF. The CDR3 bases are TGTGCCAGCAGTGGGGAAGGGGTGGACGAGCAGTACTTC. The rearrangement uses TRBV28 and TRBJ2-7; tentatively, D is TRBD1 (5 bases). The CDR3 totals 13 residues. The V and J ends lost 5 bases and 5 bases respectively, with 13 bases between them. Germline CDR1 MDHEN, CDR2 SYDVKM.

This chain links TRBV20-1 with TRBJ2-5, with 10 nucleotides matching TRBD2. This CDR3 spans 16 amino acids. Germline loops: CDR1 DFQATT, CDR2 SNEGSKA (reference sequence). V trimming: 6 bases; J trimming: 11 bases; junction bases outside the gene matches: 21. The CDR3 DNA sequence: TGCAGTGCCCCTGGGCCAGCGGGAGGGCCCTTCAATGAGCAGTACTTC. It yields the protein CSAPGPAGGPFNEQYF.

The chain links TRBV28 to TRBJ2-3; D unclear. The CDR3 length is 12 residues. The germline gives CDR1 MDHEN, CDR2 SYDVKM. The V gene lost 3 bases and the J gene lost 4 bases, with 5 bases spanning the gap. CDR3 in DNA: TGTGCCAGCAGTTTTGGCGCAGATACGCAGTATTTT. It translates to CASSFGADTQYF.

This sequence joins TRBV20-1 and TRBJ2-1; D may be TRBD2 (5 bases). The CDR3 extends over 14 amino acids. Looked up from germline, CDR1 is DFQATT and CDR2 is SNEGSKA (reference sequence). Trimming removed 3 bases from V and 9 bases from J, with 18 bases in between. The CDR3 DNA reads as TGCAGTGCTAGGGGCGGGCCCAGCGGTAGTGAGCAGTTCTTC. Translated: CSARGGPSGSEQFF.

This sequence joins TRBV7-2 and TRBJ2-1, with D possibly called TRBD1 or TRBD2 (5 bases each). The CDR3 is 13 residues long. The germline CDR1 and CDR2 sequences are SGHTA and FQGNSA. V was cut by 7 bases and J by 8 bases, with 15 bases left in between. The CDR3 region has the DNA TGTGCCAGCATCTACGGGACCGGGGATGAGCAGTTCTTC. Translating gives CASIYGTGDEQFF.

V usage is TRBV7-3 and J usage is TRBJ1-1; the D is unclear. V lost 4 bases, J lost 1 base, and 7 bases lay in between. Per the germline V gene, CDR1 is SGHTA and CDR2 is FQGTGA. This CDR3 has 13 amino acids. CDR3 nucleotide sequence: TGTGCCAGCAGCTCGTTCAAGAACACTGAAGCTTTCTTT. It is translated as CASSSFKNTEAFF.

The chain couples TRBV27 to TRBJ2-7; 9 bases are shared with TRBD1. V lost 4 bases, J lost 7 bases, and 17 bases stayed unmatched. Per the germline V gene, CDR1 is MNHEY and CDR2 is SMNVEV (reference sequence). The CDR3 extends over 17 amino acids. CDR3 protein: CASSSTPQGAAYNEQYF. The CDR3 DNA follows: TGTGCCAGCAGTTCCACTCCACAGGGGGCCGCCTACAATGAGCAGTACTTC.

This clonotype has just a few counts. A read error may be the cause here, since a much bigger clone is one base away. The chain recombines TRBV9 with TRBJ2-5, with unresolved D. The V end lost 3 bases, the J end lost 5 bases, and 11 bases lay between the germline ends. This CDR3 has 13 residues. From germline, CDR1 is SGDLS and CDR2 YYNGEE. CDR3 in amino acids: CASSGEGHETQYF. The CDR3 DNA sequence: TGTGCCAGCAGCGGAGAAGGGCACGAGACCCAGTACTTC.

The chain couples TRBV20-1 to TRBJ1-5, with 9 bases matching TRBD1. The ends lost 6 bases at V and 5 bases at J; junction bases unmatched: 11. This CDR3 comprises 15 residues. Per the germline V gene, CDR1 is DFQATT and CDR2 is SNEGSKA (reference sequence). CDR3 DNA: TGCAGTGCAACCGTCCGGGACAGGGCACATCAGCCCCAGCATTTT. Translated: CSATVRDRAHQPQHF.

This chain joins TRBV18 and TRBJ2-1; tentatively, D is TRBD1 (5 bases). The V end was cut by 0 bases, the J end by 0 bases, with 9 bases between. Germline V lookup: CDR1 KGHSH, CDR2 LQKENI. CDR3 length equals 16 residues. This CDR3 is CASSPPRTSSYNEQFF. Written as DNA, the CDR3 is TGTGCCAGCTCACCACCTAGGACAAGCTCCTACAATGAGCAGTTCTTC.

This clonotype has at least ten counts. The chain uses TRBV3-1 and TRBJ2-3; no reliable D call. Trimming took 4 bases from V and 2 from J, leaving 7 bases between them. This CDR3 has 13 amino acids. Germline CDR1 and CDR2: LGHDT and YNNKEL (reference sequence). The CDR3 DNA reads TGTGCCAGCAGCCCCCAGTCCACAGATACGCAGTATTTT. Translated: CASSPQSTDTQYF.